This is a list of T cell receptor beta chains from one sample in a study of blood T cell repertoires in COVID-19. Clones were sequenced by immunoSEQ multiplex PCR, and TCRdb holds only the in-frame ones, with some missing. The sample carries about 200,000 clones, approximately 80% recorded once. Sequencing used peripheral blood. The receptors come from a human donor with acute or convalescent COVID-19. The donor label of this sample is uncertain. The CDR3 runs from the conserved cysteine through the conserved F or W. The order of the fields is V gene, D gene, J gene, clone size, CDR3 DNA, CDR3 protein. The D gene is left open where the match is weak. The size entry is marked missing in some rows and otherwise reads once, few, many or a size class.

V: TRBV28
D: NA
J: TRBJ2-7
size: NA
DNA: TGTGCCAGCAGTCCGCCCCCTGGGGGGATAAACTACGAGCAGTACTTC
CDR3: CASSPPPGGINYEQYF

V: TRBV3-1/TRBV3-2
D: NA
J: TRBJ1-2
size: NA
DNA: TGTGCCAGCAGCCAAGGGGAGGCCTATGGCTACACCTTC
CDR3: CASSQGEAYGYTF

V: TRBV5-8
D: TRBD1
J: TRBJ1-4
size: NA
DNA: TGTGCCAGCAGCTTGGAGGGGGACAGGGGAGCTAATGAAAAACTGTTTTTT
CDR3: CASSLEGDRGANEKLFF

V: TRBV11-3
D: TRBD2
J: TRBJ2-2
size: NA
DNA: TGTGCCAGCAGCTTAGGGACTAGCGGGAGTGGGACCGGGGAGCTGTTTTTT
CDR3: CASSLGTSGSGTGELFF

V: TRBV30
D: NA
J: TRBJ1-3
size: NA
DNA: TGTGCCTGGCTCACCTACTCTGGAAACACCATATATTTT
CDR3: CAWLTYSGNTIYF

V: TRBV6-5
D: NA
J: TRBJ2-1
size: once
DNA: TGTGCCAGCCAGGAAAATAACTACAATGAGCAGTTCTTC
CDR3: CASQENNYNEQFF

V: TRBV5-1
D: NA
J: TRBJ1-1
size: NA
DNA: TGCGCCAGCAGCTCCCTCGGGCGGGGCCTTGACACTGAAGCTTTCTTT
CDR3: CASSSLGRGLDTEAFF

V: TRBV5-8
D: TRBD1
J: TRBJ1-2
size: NA
DNA: TGTGCCAGCAGCGTAGGGACAGGGGATATGTATGGCTACACCTTC
CDR3: CASSVGTGDMYGYTF

V: TRBV11-3
D: TRBD1
J: TRBJ2-5
size: NA
DNA: TGTGCCAGCAGCTCAGGAGACAGGGTGGTTGGGGAGACCCAGTACTTC
CDR3: CASSSGDRVVGETQYF

V: TRBV2
D: TRBD1
J: TRBJ1-2
size: NA
DNA: TGTGCCAGCACCGGGACAGTCCTTAACTATGGCTACACCTTC
CDR3: CASTGTVLNYGYTF

V: TRBV5-1
D: TRBD1
J: TRBJ1-1
size: NA
DNA: TGCGCCAGCAGCTCACAGGGGGTTGGGAACACTGAAGCTTTCTTT
CDR3: CASSSQGVGNTEAFF

V: TRBV6-5
D: NA
J: TRBJ2-1
size: NA
DNA: TGTGCCAGCAGTTACCAGGGGAGGGGTTCCTACAATGAGCAGTTCTTC
CDR3: CASSYQGRGSYNEQFF

V: TRBV7-3
D: TRBD1
J: TRBJ2-5
size: NA
DNA: TGTGCCAGCAGCAAACAGGGGACAGGAGAGACCCAGTACTTC
CDR3: CASSKQGTGETQYF

V: TRBV3-1/TRBV3-2
D: NA
J: TRBJ1-2
size: NA
DNA: TGTGCCAGCAGCCAACTGATGACGGGGGGCTATGGCTACACCTTC
CDR3: CASSQLMTGGYGYTF

V: TRBV2
D: NA
J: TRBJ2-1
size: NA
DNA: TGTGCCAGCAATCTAGCATCCGACAATGAGCAGTTCTTC
CDR3: CASNLASDNEQFF

V: TRBV27
D: TRBD1
J: TRBJ1-4
size: NA
DNA: TGTGCCAGCAGTCGAACCGGGACAGGGGGAAGGGGGAATGAAAAACTGTTTTTT
CDR3: CASSRTGTGGRGNEKLFF

V: TRBV18
D: TRBD2
J: TRBJ2-5
size: NA
DNA: TGTGCCAGCTCACCTCGAGCGGGAGGGCGAGAGACCCAGTACTTC
CDR3: CASSPRAGGRETQYF

V: TRBV4-2
D: NA
J: TRBJ1-1
size: NA
DNA: TGTGCCAGCAGCCAAGCGGGCAGGGGACATACTGAAGCTTTCTTT
CDR3: CASSQAGRGHTEAFF

V: TRBV24-1
D: TRBD2
J: TRBJ2-1
size: NA
DNA: TGTGCCACCAGTCCCCGGGGACTTGGACTAGCGGGAGGGAAGTCCTACAATGAGCAGTTCTTC
CDR3: CATSPRGLGLAGGKSYNEQFF

V: TRBV24-1
D: TRBD2
J: TRBJ2-7
size: many
DNA: TGTGCCACCAGTGATCCGGAGCGGGAGGGGTCCTACGAGCAGTACTTC
CDR3: CATSDPEREGSYEQYF

V: TRBV5-1
D: TRBD1
J: TRBJ2-1
size: NA
DNA: TGCGCCAGCAGCTTACAGGGGGCGGGTTACAATGAGCAGTTCTTC
CDR3: CASSLQGAGYNEQFF

V: TRBV5-1
D: NA
J: TRBJ1-5
size: NA
DNA: TGCGCCAGCAGCTTGGAATCGGGCAATCAGCCCCAGCATTTT
CDR3: CASSLESGNQPQHF

V: TRBV4-3
D: NA
J: TRBJ2-1
size: NA
DNA: TGCGCCAGCAGCCAAGAAACAGCCCCCGGCAATGAGCAGTTCTTC
CDR3: CASSQETAPGNEQFF

V: TRBV4-2
D: NA
J: TRBJ2-2
size: once
DNA: TGTGCCAGCGAGACGGGAGACACCGGGGAGCTGTTTTTT
CDR3: CASETGDTGELFF

V: TRBV5-1
D: NA
J: TRBJ2-7
size: NA
DNA: TGCGCCAGCAGCTTTAACAGGGAGAACGAGCAGTACTTC
CDR3: CASSFNRENEQYF

V: TRBV27
D: NA
J: TRBJ2-7
size: NA
DNA: TGTGCCAGCAGTTTTGGTGCAGGGGGGACCTACGAGCAGTACTTC
CDR3: CASSFGAGGTYEQYF

V: TRBV29-1
D: NA
J: TRBJ2-7
size: NA
DNA: TGCAGCGTTGACTCCGGGACACTGTCCTACGAGCAGTACTTC
CDR3: CSVDSGTLSYEQYF

V: TRBV30
D: NA
J: TRBJ1-1
size: NA
DNA: TGTGCCTGGGGTCCAGGGTTTACTGAAGCTTTCTTT
CDR3: CAWGPGFTEAFF

V: TRBV24-1
D: TRBD2
J: TRBJ2-2
size: NA
DNA: TGTGCCACCAGTGATTTCGGCGGGAGGTCCACCGGGGAGCTGTTTTTT
CDR3: CATSDFGGRSTGELFF

V: TRBV5-1
D: NA
J: TRBJ1-2
size: few
DNA: TGCGCCAGCAGCTTGGTCGGGGGGTTCAACTATGGCTACACCTTC
CDR3: CASSLVGGFNYGYTF

V: TRBV6-5
D: TRBD2
J: TRBJ2-7
size: NA
DNA: TGTGCCAGCAGAGACACTGGCGGGAGCTCCTACGAGCAGTACTTC
CDR3: CASRDTGGSSYEQYF

V: TRBV30
D: NA
J: TRBJ1-2
size: NA
DNA: TGTGCCTGGAAGGTCCTGGGCCCGGGAAACTATGGCTACACCTTC
CDR3: CAWKVLGPGNYGYTF

V: TRBV5-1
D: NA
J: TRBJ1-6
size: NA
DNA: TGCGCCAGCAGCTCGGTACCTGGGTCTACAGGGTCACCCCTCCACTTT
CDR3: CASSSVPGSTGSPLHF

V: TRBV28
D: NA
J: TRBJ2-1
size: NA
DNA: TGTGCCAGCAGTCCCGTGGGCCGGAGGGCCTCTGGCGGCAATGAGCAGTTCTTC
CDR3: CASSPVGRRASGGNEQFF

V: TRBV6-1
D: TRBD2
J: TRBJ2-1
size: NA
DNA: TGTGCCAGCAGTGAGTTTCTAGCGGGCCCGAGCTCCTACAATGAGCAGTTCTTC
CDR3: CASSEFLAGPSSYNEQFF

V: TRBV7-2
D: NA
J: TRBJ1-5
size: NA
DNA: TGTGCCAGCAGCTTAGTGGGAGGTGGCAATCAGCCCCAGCATTTT
CDR3: CASSLVGGGNQPQHF

V: TRBV12-3/TRBV12-4
D: NA
J: TRBJ1-5
size: few
DNA: TGTGCCAGCAATGGAGGGAAAGGTCAGCCCCAGCATTTT
CDR3: CASNGGKGQPQHF

V: TRBV30
D: NA
J: TRBJ2-1
size: once
DNA: TGTGCCTGGGCCGGCGGTCCCTACAATGAGCAGTTCTTC
CDR3: CAWAGGPYNEQFF

V: TRBV5-4
D: TRBD2
J: TRBJ2-1
size: once
DNA: TGTGCCAGCAGCGCCATGACTAGCGGGAGCCAAGATGAGCAGTTCTTC
CDR3: CASSAMTSGSQDEQFF

V: TRBV24-1
D: TRBD2
J: TRBJ2-3
size: NA
DNA: TGTGCCACCAGTGATCCGACTAGCGGGAGAAGGACAGATACGCAGTATTTT
CDR3: CATSDPTSGRRTDTQYF

V: TRBV25-1
D: TRBD1
J: TRBJ2-3
size: NA
DNA: TGTGCCAGCAGTGAAGTGAGGGGGCAGGCAGATACGCAGTATTTT
CDR3: CASSEVRGQADTQYF

V: TRBV7-2
D: NA
J: TRBJ1-5
size: few
DNA: TGTGCCAGCAGCCCACGGGTGGGGGCGGGGGGATATAGCAATCAGCCCCAGCATTTT
CDR3: CASSPRVGAGGYSNQPQHF

V: TRBV5-1
D: TRBD2
J: TRBJ2-1
size: NA
DNA: TGCGCCAGCAGCCCTGGGACTAGCGGGAGTAATGAGCAGTTCTTC
CDR3: CASSPGTSGSNEQFF

V: TRBV24-1
D: TRBD1
J: TRBJ2-1
size: NA
DNA: TGTGCCACCAGTGACCCGAGGGGGACAGGGGTCGAGCAGTTCTTC
CDR3: CATSDPRGTGVEQFF

V: TRBV2
D: NA
J: TRBJ1-4
size: NA
DNA: TGTGCCAGCAGGTACCAGGAGGCAACTAATGAAAAACTGTTTTTT
CDR3: CASRYQEATNEKLFF

V: TRBV29-1
D: TRBD1
J: TRBJ1-2
size: NA
DNA: TGCAGCGCCCAAACCGGGACAGGGTTTGGCTACACCTTC
CDR3: CSAQTGTGFGYTF

V: TRBV5-1
D: NA
J: TRBJ1-2
size: once
DNA: TGCGCCAGCAGCTTGGTGGACAGAAACTATGGCTACACCTTC
CDR3: CASSLVDRNYGYTF

V: TRBV9
D: TRBD2
J: TRBJ2-5
size: NA
DNA: TGTGCCAGCAGCGTAGATAGCAGCGGGATAGAGACCCAGTACTTC
CDR3: CASSVDSSGIETQYF

V: TRBV19
D: NA
J: TRBJ1-1
size: NA
DNA: TGTGCCAGTAGCTCTGATCGGGGGAACACTGAAGCTTTCTTT
CDR3: CASSSDRGNTEAFF

V: TRBV7-2
D: NA
J: TRBJ1-1
size: few
DNA: TGTGCCAGCAGCTCACTGCCGGGGGGGACACTTTTAACTGAAGCTTTCTTT
CDR3: CASSSLPGGTLLTEAFF

V: TRBV6-6
D: TRBD1
J: TRBJ1-1
size: few
DNA: TGTGCCAGCAGTCCCTGGACAGGGGGCAGGTTAAACACTGAAGCTTTCTTT
CDR3: CASSPWTGGRLNTEAFF

V: TRBV3-1/TRBV3-2
D: NA
J: TRBJ1-5
size: NA
DNA: TGTGCCAGCAGCCAAGATAATAACAGAAACAATCAGCCCCAGCATTTT
CDR3: CASSQDNNRNNQPQHF

V: TRBV5-1
D: TRBD2
J: TRBJ2-3
size: NA
DNA: TGCGCCAGTGTTGGACTAGAGGGCACAGATACGCAGTATTTT
CDR3: CASVGLEGTDTQYF

V: TRBV5-1
D: TRBD2
J: TRBJ2-3
size: NA
DNA: TGCGCCAGCAGCTTGGGTTCTAGCGGGAGGGCCCCCAGCACAGATACGCAGTATTTT
CDR3: CASSLGSSGRAPSTDTQYF

V: TRBV6-5
D: NA
J: TRBJ2-3
size: NA
DNA: TGTGCCAGCAAGGTCGGGACTAGCACAGATACGCAGTATTTT
CDR3: CASKVGTSTDTQYF

V: TRBV18
D: NA
J: TRBJ1-6
size: once
DNA: TGTGCCAGCTCACCTACTAGGGTCGAGGCTCCCCTCCACTTT
CDR3: CASSPTRVEAPLHF

V: TRBV5-8
D: NA
J: TRBJ2-3
size: NA
DNA: TGTGCCAGCAGCTTGGCCCCCCAAGATACGCAGTATTTT
CDR3: CASSLAPQDTQYF

V: TRBV11-2
D: NA
J: TRBJ2-1
size: NA
DNA: TGTGCCAGCAGCTTAGATTCAGAGACTAGGCGGCTAACCTTAGAGCAGTTCTTC
CDR3: CASSLDSETRRLTLEQFF

V: TRBV6-1
D: NA
J: TRBJ2-1
size: NA
DNA: TGTGCCAGCAGTGATTTTATTGAGTTCTTC
CDR3: CASSDFIEFF